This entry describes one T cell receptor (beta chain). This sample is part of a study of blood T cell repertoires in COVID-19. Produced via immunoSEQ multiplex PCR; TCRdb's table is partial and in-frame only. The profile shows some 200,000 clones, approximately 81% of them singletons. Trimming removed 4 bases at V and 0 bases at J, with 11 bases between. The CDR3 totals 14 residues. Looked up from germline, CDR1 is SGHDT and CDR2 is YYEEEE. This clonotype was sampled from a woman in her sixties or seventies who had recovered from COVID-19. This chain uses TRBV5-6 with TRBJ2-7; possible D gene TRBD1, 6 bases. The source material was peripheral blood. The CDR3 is CASSLWTVSYEQYF. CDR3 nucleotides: TGTGCCAGCAGCCTATGGACAGTCTCCTACGAGCAGTACTTC.